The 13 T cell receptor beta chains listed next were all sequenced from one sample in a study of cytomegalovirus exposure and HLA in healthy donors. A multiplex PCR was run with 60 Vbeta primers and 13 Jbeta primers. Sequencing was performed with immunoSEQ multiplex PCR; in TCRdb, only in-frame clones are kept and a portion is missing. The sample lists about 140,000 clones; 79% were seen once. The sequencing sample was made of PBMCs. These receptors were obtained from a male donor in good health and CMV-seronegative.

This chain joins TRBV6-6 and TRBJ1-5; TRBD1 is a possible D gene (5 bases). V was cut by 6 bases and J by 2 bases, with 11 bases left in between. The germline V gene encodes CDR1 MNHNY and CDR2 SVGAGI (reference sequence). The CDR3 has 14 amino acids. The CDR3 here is CASSLRDGNQPQHF. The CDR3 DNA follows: TGTGCCAGCAGCCTCAGGGATGGCAATCAGCCCCAGCATTTT.

This CDR3 is CASGGILETEAFF. The CDR3 DNA reads TGTGCCAGCGGAGGTATCTTGGAGACTGAAGCTTTCTTT. The chain links TRBV2 to TRBJ1-1; no reliable D call. The CDR3 runs 13 residues. V dropped 8 bases and J dropped 5 bases, with 15 bases sitting between them. Germline assignment: CDR1 SNHLY and CDR2 FYNNEI.

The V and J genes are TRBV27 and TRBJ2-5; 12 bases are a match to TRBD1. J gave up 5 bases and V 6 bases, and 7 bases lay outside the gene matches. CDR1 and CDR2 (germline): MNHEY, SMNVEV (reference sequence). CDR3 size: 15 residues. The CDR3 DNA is TGTGCCAGCAGGGGACAGGGGGCGGTTGAGGAGACCCAGTACTTC. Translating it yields CASRGQGAVEETQYF.

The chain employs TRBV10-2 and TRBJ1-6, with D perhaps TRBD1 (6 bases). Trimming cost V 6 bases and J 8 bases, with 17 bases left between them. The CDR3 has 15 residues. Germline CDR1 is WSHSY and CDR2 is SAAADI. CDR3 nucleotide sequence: TGCGCCAGCAGCGGTGACCCCAGGGGCTATTCACCCCTCCACTTT. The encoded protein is CASSGDPRGYSPLHF.

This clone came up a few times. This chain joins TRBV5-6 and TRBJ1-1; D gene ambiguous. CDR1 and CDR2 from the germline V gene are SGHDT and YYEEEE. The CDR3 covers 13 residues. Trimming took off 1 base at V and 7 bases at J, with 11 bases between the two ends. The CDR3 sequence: CASSLRSGSEAFF. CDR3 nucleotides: TGTGCCAGCAGCTTGAGGTCGGGAAGTGAAGCTTTCTTT. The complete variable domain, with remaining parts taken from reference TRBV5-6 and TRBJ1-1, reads DAGVTQSPTHLIKTRGQQVTLRCSPKSGHDTVSWYQQALGQGPQFIFQYYEEEERQRGNFPDRFSGHQFPNYSSELNVNALLLGDSALYLCASSLRSGSEAFFGQGTRLTVV.

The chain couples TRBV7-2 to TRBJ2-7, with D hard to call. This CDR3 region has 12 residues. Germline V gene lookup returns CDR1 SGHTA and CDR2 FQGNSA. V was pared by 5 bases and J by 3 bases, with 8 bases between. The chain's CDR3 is CASSTASYEQYF. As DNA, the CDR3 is TGTGCCAGCAGCACCGCGAGCTACGAGCAGTACTTC.

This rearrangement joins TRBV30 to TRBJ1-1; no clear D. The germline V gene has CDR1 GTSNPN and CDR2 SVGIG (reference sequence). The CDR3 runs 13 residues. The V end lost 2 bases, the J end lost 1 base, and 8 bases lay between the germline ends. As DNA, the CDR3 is TGTGCCTGGAGTTTGGAGCGGAACACTGAAGCTTTCTTT. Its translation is CAWSLERNTEAFF.

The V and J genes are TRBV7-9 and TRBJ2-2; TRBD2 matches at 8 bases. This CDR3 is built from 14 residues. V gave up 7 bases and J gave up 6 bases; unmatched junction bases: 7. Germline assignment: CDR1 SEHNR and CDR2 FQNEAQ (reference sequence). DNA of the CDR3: TGTGCCAGCATCCCGAGTAGCGGGGCCGGGGAGCTGTTTTTT. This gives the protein CASIPSSGAGELFF. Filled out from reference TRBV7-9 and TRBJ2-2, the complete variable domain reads DTGVSQNPRHKITKRGQNVTFRCDPISEHNRLYWYRQTLGQGPEFLTYFQNEAQLEKSRLLSDRFSAERPKGSFSTLEIQRTEQGDSAMYLCASIPSSGAGELFFGEGSRLTVL.

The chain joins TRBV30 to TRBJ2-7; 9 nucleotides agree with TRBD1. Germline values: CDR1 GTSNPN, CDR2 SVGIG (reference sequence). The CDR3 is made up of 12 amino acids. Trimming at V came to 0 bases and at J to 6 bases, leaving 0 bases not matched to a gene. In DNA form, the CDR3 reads TGTGCCTGGAGTGTACAGGGGGCCGAGCAGTACTTC. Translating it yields CAWSVQGAEQYF.

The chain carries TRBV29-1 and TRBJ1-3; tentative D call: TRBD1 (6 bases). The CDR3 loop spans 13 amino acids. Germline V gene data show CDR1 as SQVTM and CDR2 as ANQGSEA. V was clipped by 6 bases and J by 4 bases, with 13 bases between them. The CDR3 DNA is TGCAGCGTGGAGGCCGGGACAGGAAACACCATATATTTT. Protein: CSVEAGTGNTIYF.

The DNA of the CDR3 is TGTGCCAGCAGCTTTCTCCAGGGGCCCAACACCGGGGAGCTGTTTTTT. This codes for CASSFLQGPNTGELFF. The rearrangement joins TRBV7-9 to TRBJ2-2; D might be TRBD1 (6 bases). This CDR3 comprises 16 residues. The germline V gene encodes CDR1 SEHNR and CDR2 FQNEAQ (reference sequence). The V end was cut by 3 bases, the J end by 2 bases, with 13 bases between.

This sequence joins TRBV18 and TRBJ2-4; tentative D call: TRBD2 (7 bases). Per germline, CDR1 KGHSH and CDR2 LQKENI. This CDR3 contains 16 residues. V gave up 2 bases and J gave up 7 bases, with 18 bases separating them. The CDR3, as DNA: TGTGCCAGCTCACCAGACTCGGGGGGCGGTAGGAACATTCAGTACTTC. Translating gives CASSPDSGGGRNIQYF.

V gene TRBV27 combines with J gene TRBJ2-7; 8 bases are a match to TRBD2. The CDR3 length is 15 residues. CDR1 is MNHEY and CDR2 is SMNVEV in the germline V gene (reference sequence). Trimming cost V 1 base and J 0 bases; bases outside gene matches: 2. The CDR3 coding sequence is TGTGCCAGCAGTTTATTTAGCGGGGTCTCCTACGAGCAGTACTTC. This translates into CASSLFSGVSYEQYF.